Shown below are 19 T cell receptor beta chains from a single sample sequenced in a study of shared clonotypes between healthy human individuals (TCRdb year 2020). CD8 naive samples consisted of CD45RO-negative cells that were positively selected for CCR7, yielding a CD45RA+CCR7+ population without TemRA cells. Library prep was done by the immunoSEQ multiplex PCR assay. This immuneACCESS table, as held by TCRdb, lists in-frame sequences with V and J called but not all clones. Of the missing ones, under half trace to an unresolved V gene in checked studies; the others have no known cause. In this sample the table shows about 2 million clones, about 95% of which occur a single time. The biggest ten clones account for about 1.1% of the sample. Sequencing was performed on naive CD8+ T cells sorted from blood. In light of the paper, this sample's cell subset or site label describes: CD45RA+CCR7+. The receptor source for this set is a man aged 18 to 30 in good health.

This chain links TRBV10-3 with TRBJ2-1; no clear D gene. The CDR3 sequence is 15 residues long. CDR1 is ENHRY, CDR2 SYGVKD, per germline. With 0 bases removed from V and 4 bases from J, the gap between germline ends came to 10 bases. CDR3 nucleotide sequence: TGTGCCATCAGTGAGTCTGCACGCCCTTACAATGAGCAGTTCTTC. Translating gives CAISESARPYNEQFF.

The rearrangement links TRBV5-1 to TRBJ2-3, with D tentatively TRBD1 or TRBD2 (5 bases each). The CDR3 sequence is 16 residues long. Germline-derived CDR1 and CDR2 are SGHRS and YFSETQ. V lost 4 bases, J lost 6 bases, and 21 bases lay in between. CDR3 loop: CASSGRDLKFGDTQYF. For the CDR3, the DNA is TGCGCCAGCAGCGGCCGGGACCTTAAATTCGGGGATACGCAGTATTTT.

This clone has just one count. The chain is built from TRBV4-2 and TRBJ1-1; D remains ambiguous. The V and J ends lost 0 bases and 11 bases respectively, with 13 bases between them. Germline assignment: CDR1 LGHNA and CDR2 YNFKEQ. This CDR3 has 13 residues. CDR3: CASSQEESSSAFF. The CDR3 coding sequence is TGTGCCAGCAGCCAAGAAGAGTCTTCGTCGGCTTTCTTT.

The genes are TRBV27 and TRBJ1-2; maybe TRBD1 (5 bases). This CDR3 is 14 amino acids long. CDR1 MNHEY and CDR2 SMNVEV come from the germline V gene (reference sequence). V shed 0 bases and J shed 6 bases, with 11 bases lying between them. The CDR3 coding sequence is TGTGCCAGCAGTTTATCTTTGGGGCTCCATGGCTACACCTTC. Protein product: CASSLSLGLHGYTF.

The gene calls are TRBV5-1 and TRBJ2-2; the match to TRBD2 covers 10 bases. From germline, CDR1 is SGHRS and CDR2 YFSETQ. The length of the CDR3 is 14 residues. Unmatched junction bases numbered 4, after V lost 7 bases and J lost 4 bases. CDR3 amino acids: CASAGTSVTGELFF. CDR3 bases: TGCGCCAGCGCCGGGACTAGCGTCACCGGGGAGCTGTTTTTT.

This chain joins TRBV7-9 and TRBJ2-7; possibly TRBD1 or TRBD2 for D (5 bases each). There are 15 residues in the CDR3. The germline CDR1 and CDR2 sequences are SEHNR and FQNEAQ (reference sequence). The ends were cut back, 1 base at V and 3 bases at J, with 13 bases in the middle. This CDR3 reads CASSLVGTAFYEQYF. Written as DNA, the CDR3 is TGTGCCAGCAGCTTAGTCGGGACGGCCTTCTACGAGCAGTACTTC.

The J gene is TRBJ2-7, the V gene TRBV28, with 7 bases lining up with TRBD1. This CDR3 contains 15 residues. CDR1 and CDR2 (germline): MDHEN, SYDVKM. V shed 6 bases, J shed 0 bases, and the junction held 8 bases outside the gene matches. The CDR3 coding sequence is TGTGCCAGCAGCTCCGGGACAGCTATCTCCTACGAGCAGTACTTC. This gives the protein CASSSGTAISYEQYF. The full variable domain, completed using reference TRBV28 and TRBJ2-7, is DVKVTQSSRYLVKRTGEKVFLECVQDMDHENMFWYRQDPGLGLRLIYFSYDVKMKEKGDIPEGYSVSREKKERFSLILESASTNQTSMYLCASSSGTAISYEQYFGPGTRLTVT.

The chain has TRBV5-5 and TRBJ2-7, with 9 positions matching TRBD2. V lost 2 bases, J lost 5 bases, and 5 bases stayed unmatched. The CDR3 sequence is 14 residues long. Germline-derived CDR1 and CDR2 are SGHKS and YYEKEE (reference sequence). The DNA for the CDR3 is TGTGCCAGCAGCTTTAGCGGGAGAGGGGACGAGCAGTACTTC. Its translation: CASSFSGRGDEQYF.

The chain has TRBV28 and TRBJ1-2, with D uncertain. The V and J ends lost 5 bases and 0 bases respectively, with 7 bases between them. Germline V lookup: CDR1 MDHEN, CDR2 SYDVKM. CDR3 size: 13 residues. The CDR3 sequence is CASSLGTNYGYTF. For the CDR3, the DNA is TGTGCCAGCAGTCTAGGGACTAACTATGGCTACACCTTC.

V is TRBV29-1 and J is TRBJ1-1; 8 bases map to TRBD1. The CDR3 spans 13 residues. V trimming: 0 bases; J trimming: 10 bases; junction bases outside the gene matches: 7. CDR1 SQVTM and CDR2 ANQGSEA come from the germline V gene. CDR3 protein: CSVEDRGTGGAFF. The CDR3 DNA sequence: TGCAGCGTTGAAGATCGGGGTACAGGGGGAGCTTTCTTT. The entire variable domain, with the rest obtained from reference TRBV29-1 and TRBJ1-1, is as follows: SAVISQKPSRDICQRGTSLTIQCQVDSQVTMMFWYRQQPGQSLTLIATANQGSEATYESGFVIDKFPISRPNLTFSTLTVSNMSPEDSSIYLCSVEDRGTGGAFFGQGTRLTVV.

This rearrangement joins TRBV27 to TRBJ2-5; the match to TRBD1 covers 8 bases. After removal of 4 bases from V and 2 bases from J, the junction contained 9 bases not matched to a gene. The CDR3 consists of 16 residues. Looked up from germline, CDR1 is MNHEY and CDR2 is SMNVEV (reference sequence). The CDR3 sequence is CASSSDRTGRQETQYF. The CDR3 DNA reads TGTGCCAGCAGTTCCGATCGGACAGGGCGGCAAGAGACCCAGTACTTC.

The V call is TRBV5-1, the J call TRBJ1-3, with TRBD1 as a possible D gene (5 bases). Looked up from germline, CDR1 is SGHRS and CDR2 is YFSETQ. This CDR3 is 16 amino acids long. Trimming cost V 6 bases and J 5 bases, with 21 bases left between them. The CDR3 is CASTSIQDFLRNTIYF. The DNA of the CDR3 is TGCGCCAGCACCAGTATACAGGACTTTCTTAGAAACACCATATATTTT.

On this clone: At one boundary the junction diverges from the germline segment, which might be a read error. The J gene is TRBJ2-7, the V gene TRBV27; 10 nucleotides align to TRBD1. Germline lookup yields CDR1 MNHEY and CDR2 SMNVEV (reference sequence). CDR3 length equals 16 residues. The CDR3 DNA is TGTGCCAGTAGTTCAGGGACCGGGACAGGGGTATACGAGCAGTACTTC. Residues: CASSSGTGTGVYEQYF.

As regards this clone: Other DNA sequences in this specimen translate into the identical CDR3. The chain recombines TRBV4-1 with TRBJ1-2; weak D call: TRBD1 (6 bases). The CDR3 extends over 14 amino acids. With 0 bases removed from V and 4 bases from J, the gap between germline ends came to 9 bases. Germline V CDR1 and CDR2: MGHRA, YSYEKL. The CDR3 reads CASSQDGGRYGYTF. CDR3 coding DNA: TGCGCCAGCAGCCAAGATGGGGGCCGCTATGGCTACACCTTC.

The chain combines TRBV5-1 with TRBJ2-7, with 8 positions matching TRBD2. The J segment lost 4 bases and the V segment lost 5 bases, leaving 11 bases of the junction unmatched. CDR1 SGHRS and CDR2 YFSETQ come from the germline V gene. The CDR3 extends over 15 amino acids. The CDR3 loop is CASRSASGGVYEQYF. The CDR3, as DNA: TGCGCCAGCAGGTCCGCCTCCGGGGGGGTTTACGAGCAGTACTTC.

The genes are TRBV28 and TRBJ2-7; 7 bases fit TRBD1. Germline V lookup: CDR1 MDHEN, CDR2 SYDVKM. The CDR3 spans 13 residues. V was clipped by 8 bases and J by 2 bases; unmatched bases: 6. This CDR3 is CASQTGSTYEQYF. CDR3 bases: TGTGCCAGCCAGACAGGGAGTACCTACGAGCAGTACTTC.

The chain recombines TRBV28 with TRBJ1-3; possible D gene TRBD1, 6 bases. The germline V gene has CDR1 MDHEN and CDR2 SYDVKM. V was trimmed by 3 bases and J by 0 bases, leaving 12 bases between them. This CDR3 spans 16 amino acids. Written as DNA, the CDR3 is TGTGCCAGCAGTTTGCTGCTGGACAGCTCTGGAAACACCATATATTTT. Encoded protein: CASSLLLDSSGNTIYF.

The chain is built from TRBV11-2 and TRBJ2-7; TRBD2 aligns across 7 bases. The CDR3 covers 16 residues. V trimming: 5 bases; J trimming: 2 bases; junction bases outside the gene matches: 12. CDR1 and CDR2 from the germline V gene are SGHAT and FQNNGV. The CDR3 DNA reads TGTGCCAGCAGCCAGGCGTTTGCTAGCGGTCCCTACGAGCAGTACTTC. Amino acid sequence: CASSQAFASGPYEQYF. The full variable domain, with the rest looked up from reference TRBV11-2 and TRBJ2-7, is EAGVAQSPRYKIIEKRQSVAFWCNPISGHATLYWYQQILGQGPKLLIQFQNNGVVDDSQLPKDRFSAERLKGVDSTLKIQPAKLEDSAVYLCASSQAFASGPYEQYFGPGTRLTVT.

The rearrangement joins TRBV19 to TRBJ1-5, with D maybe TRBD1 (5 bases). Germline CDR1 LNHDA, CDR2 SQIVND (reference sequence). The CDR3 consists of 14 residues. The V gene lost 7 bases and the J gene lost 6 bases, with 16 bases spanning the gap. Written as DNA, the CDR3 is TGTGCCAGTATGGGGCAGCAGAATGGTCAGCCCCAGCATTTT. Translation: CASMGQQNGQPQHF.